The present T cell receptor (beta chain) was sequenced within a study of identical twins (dated by TCRdb to the mid-2010s). In terms of the full investigation: TCR alpha and beta repertoires from monozygotic twins, unrelated adults of various ages and cord blood were deep-sequenced to test whether fetal clonotypes persist. To rule out contamination, the twin experiments were replicated at different times with different library preparation protocols.

Only healthy Caucasian donors were included. Miltenyi CD45RO+ enrichment and human naive T-cell isolation kits were used to isolate memory (CD45RO+) and naive T cells from PBMC. The library came from 5' RACE. Instrument on record: Illumina HiSeq 2000. Template switching added a universal primer binding site, and the final cDNA carried a unique molecular identifier that allowed TCR cDNA molecules to be counted accurately. First-strand cDNA for TCR alpha and beta chains was synthesized from specific primers in the conserved constant-segment region. To control for contamination, every cDNA library carried two barcodes: a SMART-Mk sample barcode plus Illumina barcodes. TruSeq adapter sequences, together with Illumina sample barcodes, were added in two successive PCR steps. The TCR alpha and beta cDNA libraries were sequenced on the Illumina HiSeq platform using custom primers. For the original study's pipeline: Unique molecular identifiers were extracted from raw reads with MiGEC, and CDR3 positions were determined with MiXCR. For each individual, recombination models were inferred using an EM algorithm with the repgenHMM and IGoR tools. Shared clonotypes were analyzed with the tcR package in R, and sharing was normalized by the product of cloneset sizes. To study raw recombination without the effects of thymic and clonal selection, out-of-frame nonproductive sequences were analyzed. The public sequencing data were trimmed at Q25 with fastp and processed into clonotypes with MiXCR by TCRdb, which kept only in-frame beta chains. Identical CDR3 proteins give one entry, which carries the most common genes and DNA. These V and J calls derive from TCRdb rather than the authors' analysis. The sample table contains approximately 140,000 distinct CDR3 sequences; only one count was recorded for under 4.5% of them. Of the sample, 8.1% falls within the top ten clones.

This clonotype was observed many times. Its recognized antigen is unknown. The record has no base qualities; no much larger clone is one base away. Here is what the overall study found, with its caveats: Recombination models systematically underestimated out-of-frame TCR alpha sharing in monozygotic twins but agreed with sharing between unrelated individuals. Excess twin sharing in beta out-of-frame sequences was weaker because fewer shared sequences lowered the signal-to-noise ratio. Compared with coincidental sharing between unrelated individuals, an excess of low generation-probability sequences was observed among out-of-frame TCR alpha sequences shared between twins. Abundant cord blood beta clonotypes carried fewer insertions; young adult naive repertoires showed a weaker similar trend, while memory repertoires showed none. Invariant T cells such as MAIT and iNKT could partly confound zero-insertion analyses, though diverse VJ usage argued against this for most clonotypes. Because the same donors could not be followed over many years, the conclusions depended on cross-sectional statistical analysis.

The CDR3 runs 18 residues from the cysteine to the phenylalanine. Only the CDR3 region is kept as DNA, spanning 54 bases read in frame from base 1. V is clipped by 6 bases and J by 0 bases, and the sequence between their germline boundaries is 24 bases long. The germline V gene specifies SQVTM as CDR1 and ANQGSEA as CDR2. The V and J genes are TRBV29-1 and TRBJ2-1; the D gene is possibly TRBD1 or TRBD2, with 8 bases matching each. Source material: memory T cells sorted from blood. This specimen's cell subset or site label, per the study, means: CD45RO+ enriched T cells. The TCR sequence derives from a man aged 18-30 years in good health. CDR3 reads: CSVLGTRNRGSSYNEQFF. Read as DNA, the sequence is TGCAGCGTGCTGGGGACTAGGAACAGGGGGAGCTCCTACAATGAGCAGTTCTTC.